The entry below describes one TCR beta chain. Its target is not known. The CDR3 runs to 16 residues. Germline CDR1 and CDR2: SNHLY and FYNNEI. V lost 2 bases to trimming and J lost 4 bases, with 14 bases between them. Data came from immunoSEQ multiplex PCR; TCRdb stores just in-frame clones and leaves some out. The sample shows 7,500 to 9,500 clones, approximately 67% of them seen only once. These data originate in a study of coeliac disease. Across the study: Refractory coeliac disease type I meant no gluten-free diet response for over 12 months. Without high-resolution HLA typing, biased TRBV7-2 usage was examined as a proof of principle. Study results and caveats: In active celiac disease, intraepithelial and lamina propria TRB and TRG repertoires were less clonal than controls. Of coeliac lamina propria samples, 9 of 18 held published gliadin-specific TRB sequences, versus 1 of 6 controls.

The source is a woman in her sixties with celiac disease. Source material: lamina propria lymphocytes from the gut. This sequence joins TRBV2 and TRBJ1-4; D gene ambiguous. In nucleotides, the CDR3 is TGTGCCAGCAGTGAATCGTCGGCAGGCCTTAATGAAAAACTGTTTTTT. Protein: CASSESSAGLNEKLFF.